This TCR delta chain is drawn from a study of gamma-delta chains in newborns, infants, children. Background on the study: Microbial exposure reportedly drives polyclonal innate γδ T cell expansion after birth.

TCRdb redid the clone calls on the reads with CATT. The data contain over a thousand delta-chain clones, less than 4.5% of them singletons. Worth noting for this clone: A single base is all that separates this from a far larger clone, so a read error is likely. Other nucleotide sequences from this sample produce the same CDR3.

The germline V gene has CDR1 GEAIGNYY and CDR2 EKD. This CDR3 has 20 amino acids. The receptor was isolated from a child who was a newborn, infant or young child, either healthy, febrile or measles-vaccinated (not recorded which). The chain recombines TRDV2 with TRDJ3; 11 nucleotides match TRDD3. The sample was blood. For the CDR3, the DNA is TGTGCCTGCGACACCGGGGCTGGGGGATACCAGTCCTGGGACACCCGACAGATGTTTTTC. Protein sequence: CACDTGAGGYQSWDTRQMFF.